This T cell receptor beta chain was identified during a study of OX40 agonist ivuxolimab in advanced cancers. Across the study: Dose-escalation patients' cancers were hepatocellular carcinoma, melanoma, renal cell or head and neck cancer. Findings of the study overall: Near-lowest levels of clonal expansion characterized partial responders at 0.1-3.0 mg/kg. CD4+ and CD8+ T cells in blood underwent clonal expansion by week 6 at 0.1 to 3.0 mg/kg.

Profiling relied on immunoSEQ multiplex PCR, and the TCRdb table lists in-frame clones only, not all of them. This sample yields about 35,000 clones, of which around 84% are seen a single time; around 1.9% belongs to the top ten. The CDR3 extends over 14 amino acids. CDR1 GTSNPN and CDR2 SVGIG come from the germline V gene (reference sequence). Trimming at V came to 3 bases and at J to 7 bases, leaving 9 bases not matched to a gene. About this clone: Its antigen remains unknown.

J is TRBJ1-5 and V is TRBV30, with TRBD1 identical over 7 bases. The receptor was isolated from an adult with an advanced solid tumor such as melanoma, head and neck, liver or kidney cancer. Material: CD4+ or CD8+ T cells sorted from blood, obtained in a trial of the OX40 agonist ivuxolimab. CDR3 DNA sequence: TGTGCCTGGAGGGTAGGGGGCCGGGGGCAGCCCCAGCATTTT. Its protein product is CAWRVGGRGQPQHF.